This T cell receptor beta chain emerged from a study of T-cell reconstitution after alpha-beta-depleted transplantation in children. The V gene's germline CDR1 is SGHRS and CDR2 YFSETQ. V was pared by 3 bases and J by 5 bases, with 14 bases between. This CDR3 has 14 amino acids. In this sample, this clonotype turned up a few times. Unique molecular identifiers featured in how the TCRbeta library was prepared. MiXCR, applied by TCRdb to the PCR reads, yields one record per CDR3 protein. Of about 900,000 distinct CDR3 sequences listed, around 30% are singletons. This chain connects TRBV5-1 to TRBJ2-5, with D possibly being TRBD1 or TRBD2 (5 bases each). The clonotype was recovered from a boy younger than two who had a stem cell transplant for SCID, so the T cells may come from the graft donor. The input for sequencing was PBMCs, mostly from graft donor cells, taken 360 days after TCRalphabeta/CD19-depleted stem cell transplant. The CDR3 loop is CASSWETERETQYF. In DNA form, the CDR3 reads TGCGCCAGCAGCTGGGAGACAGAGCGGGAGACCCAGTACTTC. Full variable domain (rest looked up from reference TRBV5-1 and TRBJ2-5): KAGVTQTPRYLIKTRGQQVTLSCSPISGHRSVSWYQQTPGQGLQFLFEYFSETQRNKGNFPGRFSGRQFSNSRSEMNVSTLELGDSALYLCASSWETERETQYFGPGTRLLVL.